What follows are 3 T cell receptor beta chains derived from one specimen sequenced in a study of CD8+ T cells in alopecia areata. Investigators isolated RNA and reverse transcribed it into cDNA to act as the sequencing template. Data came from immunoSEQ multiplex PCR; TCRdb stores just in-frame clones and leaves some out. Here the sample spans 110,000 to 150,000 clones, around two thirds being singletons. What was sequenced was CD8+ T cells sorted from blood. Receptors originate from a human donor in good health.

The V and J genes are TRBV27 and TRBJ1-2; TRBD1 matches 8 bases. The germline CDR1 and CDR2 sequences are MNHEY and SMNVEV (reference sequence). The CDR3 contains 15 residues. The junction had 8 bases not matched to a gene; V was cut back by 5 bases and J by 3 bases. In DNA form, the CDR3 reads TGTGCCAGCAGTCGGAACGACAGGGGTTACTATGGCTACACCTTC. Amino acids: CASSRNDRGYYGYTF.

This clone was recorded a few times. The rearrangement uses TRBV29-1 and TRBJ1-2; no definite D call. Looked up from germline, CDR1 is SQVTM and CDR2 is ANQGSEA. The CDR3 is 11 amino acids. Trimming left V 7 bases short and J 8 bases short, with 14 bases between. CDR3: CSAFREVGYTF. The CDR3 DNA is TGCAGCGCCTTTAGGGAGGTGGGCTACACCTTC.

The chain links TRBV25-1 to TRBJ2-7; no clear D gene. CDR3 size: 11 residues. In germline, CDR1 is MGHDK, CDR2 SYGVNS. The V gene lost 8 bases and the J gene lost 6 bases, with 11 bases spanning the gap. CDR3 protein: CASGVMGEQYF. The CDR3 DNA reads as TGTGCCAGCGGAGTCATGGGCGAGCAGTACTTC.